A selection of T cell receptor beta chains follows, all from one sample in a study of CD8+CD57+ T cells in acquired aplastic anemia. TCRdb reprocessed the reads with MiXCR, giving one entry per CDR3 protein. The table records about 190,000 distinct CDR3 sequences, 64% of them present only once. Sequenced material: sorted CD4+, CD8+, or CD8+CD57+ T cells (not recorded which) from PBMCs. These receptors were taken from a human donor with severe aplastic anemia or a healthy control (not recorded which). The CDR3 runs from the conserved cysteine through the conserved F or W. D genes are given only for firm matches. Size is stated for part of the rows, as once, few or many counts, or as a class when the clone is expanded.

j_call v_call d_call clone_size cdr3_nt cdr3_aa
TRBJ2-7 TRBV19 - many TGTGCCAGTAGTATCCCCGACGGGCCCCCCCACGAGCAGTACTTC CASSIPDGPPHEQYF
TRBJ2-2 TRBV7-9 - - TGTGCCAGCATTTTGCTTGGAGGCGGGGAGCTGTTTTTT CASILLGGGELFF
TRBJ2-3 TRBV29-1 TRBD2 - TGCAGCACCGAGGGAGCGGGATTCACAGATACGCAGTATTTT CSTEGAGFTDTQYF
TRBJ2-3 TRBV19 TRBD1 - TGTGCCAGCCGGGACAGGGGGTTCACAGATACGCAGTATTTT CASRDRGFTDTQYF
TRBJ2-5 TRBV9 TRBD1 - TGTGCCAGCAGCGGATGGACAGGGGAGGACGAGTACCAAGAGACCCAGTACTTC CASSGWTGEDEYQETQYF
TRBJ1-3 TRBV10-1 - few TGCGCCAGCAGTGTGGACAGTAGCTCTGGAAACACCATATATTTT CASSVDSSSGNTIYF
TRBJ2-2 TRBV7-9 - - TGTGCCAGCAGCTTCCCACAGGGATACACCGGGGAGCTGTTTTTT CASSFPQGYTGELFF
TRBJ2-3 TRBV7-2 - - TGTGCCAGCAGCCGAGGCGCGGGGAAAGATACACAGTATTTT CASSRGAGKDTQYF
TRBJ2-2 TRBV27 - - TGTGCCAGCAGTAGAACAGGGACGAACACCGGGGAGCTGTTTTTT CASSRTGTNTGELFF
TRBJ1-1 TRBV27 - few TGTGCCAGCCAGACGATGAACACTGAAGCTTTCTTT CASQTMNTEAFF
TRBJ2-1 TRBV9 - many TGTGCCAGCAGCGTAGGTCGGGGGGCCCTCAATGAGCAGTTCTTC CASSVGRGALNEQFF
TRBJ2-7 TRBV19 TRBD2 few TGTGCCAGTAGTGTTAGCGGGGGAGGCTACGAGCAGTACTTC CASSVSGGGYEQYF
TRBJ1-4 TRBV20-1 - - TGCAGCGCTAAGAAGACTGCAACTAATGAAAAACTGTTTTTT CSAKKTATNEKLFF
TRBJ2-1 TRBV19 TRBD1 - TGTGCCAGTAGTATCCCCAGGGGGCAAAGCTCCTACAATGAGCAGTTCTTC CASSIPRGQSSYNEQFF
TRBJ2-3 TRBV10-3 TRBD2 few TGTGCCATCAGAGGACCTAGCGGGAGTACGCAGTATTTT CAIRGPSGSTQYF
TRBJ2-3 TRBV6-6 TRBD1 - TGTGCCAGCAGTCAAGTGCTCAGGGGGCGAAACACAGATACGCAGTATTTT CASSQVLRGRNTDTQYF
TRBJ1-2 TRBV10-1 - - TGCGCCAGCAGTCAGCTCAAGAGGCCTAACTATGGCTACACCTTC CASSQLKRPNYGYTF
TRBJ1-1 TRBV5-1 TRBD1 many TGCGCCAGCAGCTTTGTTGGGGACAGGGGGCGGAACACTGAAGCTTTCTTT CASSFVGDRGRNTEAFF
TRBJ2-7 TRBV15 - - TGTGCCACCAGCAGAAATTGGGGGACGGATGGGCCCTACGAGCAGTACTTC CATSRNWGTDGPYEQYF
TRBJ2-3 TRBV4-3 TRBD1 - TGCGCCAGCAGCCAAGATACGGACAGGGGCGATTTGGATACGCAGTATTTT CASSQDTDRGDLDTQYF
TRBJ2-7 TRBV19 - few TGTGCCAGTAGTGGTGGCGTTTTGGAAACCTACGAGCAGTACTTC CASSGGVLETYEQYF
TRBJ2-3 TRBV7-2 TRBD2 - TGTGCCAGCAGCACATACACTAGCGCAGATACGCAGTATTTT CASSTYTSADTQYF
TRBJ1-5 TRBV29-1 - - TGCAGCGTTAGAGGGAACACCAATCAGCCCCAGCATTTT CSVRGNTNQPQHF
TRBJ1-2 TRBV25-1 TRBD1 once TGTGCCAGCAGTTTGGTGGGACAGGGTGGAGGGGGAAACTATGGCTGCACCTTC CASSLVGQGGGGNYGCTF
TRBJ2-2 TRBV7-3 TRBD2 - TGTGCCAGCAGCCAATACGGACTAGCGGGAGGAAGCACCGGGGAGCTGTTTTTT CASSQYGLAGGSTGELFF
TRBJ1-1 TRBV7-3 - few TGTGCCAGCAGCCCCTCGCCGGGTCTGACTGAAGCTTTCTTT CASSPSPGLTEAFF
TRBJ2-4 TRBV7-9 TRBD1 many TGTGCCAGCAGCTCTCAGGACAGGCCCCTTCAGTACTTC CASSSQDRPLQYF
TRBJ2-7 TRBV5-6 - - TGTGCCAGCAGCCCGCAGGGTTACCACGAGCAGTACTTC CASSPQGYHEQYF
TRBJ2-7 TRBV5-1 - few TGCGCCAGCAGCGCATTGGGGGGAACCTACGAGCAGTACTTC CASSALGGTYEQYF
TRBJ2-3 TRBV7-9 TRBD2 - TGTGCCAGCAGCTGGACTAGCGGGGCTAGCACAGATACGCAGTATTTT CASSWTSGASTDTQYF
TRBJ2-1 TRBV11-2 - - TGTGCCAGCAGCTTAAGTCTAGCGCCGTACAATGAGCAGTTCTTC CASSLSLAPYNEQFF
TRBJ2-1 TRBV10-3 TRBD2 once TGTGCCATCAGTGACAGCGGGAGCTACAATGAGCAGTTCTTC CAISDSGSYNEQFF
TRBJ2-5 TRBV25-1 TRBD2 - TGTGCCAGCCTAGCGGGAGGGTACCAAGAGACCCAGTACTTC CASLAGGYQETQYF
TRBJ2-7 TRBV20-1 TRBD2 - TGCAGTGCTTCTCGTCGCGGGACTAGCGGGGGTCAAGGTGGGCCCTACGAGCAGTACTTC CSASRRGTSGGQGGPYEQYF
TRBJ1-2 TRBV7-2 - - TGTGCCAGCAGCTTAGCAGGGACAACCCGGGACTCTGGCTACACCTTC CASSLAGTTRDSGYTF
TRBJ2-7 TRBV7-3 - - TGTGCCAGCAGCTTGGTGTCCGCTCGACAGCTCGAGCAGTACTTC CASSLVSARQLEQYF
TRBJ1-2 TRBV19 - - TGTGCCAGTAGTATAGATCGCGGGAACTATGGCTACACCTTC CASSIDRGNYGYTF
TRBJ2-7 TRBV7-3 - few TGTGCCAGCAGCCCACGCCTTCTTTACGAGCAGTACTTC CASSPRLLYEQYF
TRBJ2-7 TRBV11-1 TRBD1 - TGTGCCAGCAGCCCGACAGGGAACGAGCAGTACTTC CASSPTGNEQYF
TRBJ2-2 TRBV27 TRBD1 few TGTGCCAGCAGTTTGGGGTGGGACAGGGAAGACACCGGGGAGCTGTTTTTT CASSLGWDREDTGELFF
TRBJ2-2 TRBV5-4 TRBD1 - TGTGCCAGCAGCTTGGCCCTAAGGGGGCGAACCGGGGAGCTGTTTTTT CASSLALRGRTGELFF
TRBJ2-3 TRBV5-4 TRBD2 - TGTGCCAGCAGGGGAGGACTAGCGGCTAGCACAGATACGCAGTATTTT CASRGGLAASTDTQYF
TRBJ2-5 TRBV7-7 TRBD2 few TGTGCCAGCAGCGTAGCGGGGGCTCAGCAGACCCAGTACTTC CASSVAGAQQTQYF
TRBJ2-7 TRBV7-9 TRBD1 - TGTGCCAGCAGCTTTCCACGAGGGGGACAGGGGTTTACGGACGAGCAGTACTTC CASSFPRGGQGFTDEQYF